Detailed here is one T cell receptor (beta chain). What it binds is not known. This sample is drawn from a study of cytomegalovirus exposure and HLA in healthy donors. Looking at the study overall: Early on, a data release was issued that held 85 million to 95 million unique TCRs from HLA-typed donors. The study, taken as a whole, reports: At a 0.05 false discovery rate, a later analysis found over 15,000 TCR beta sequences to be associated with HLA alleles. The study recorded over 150 TCR beta chains that were cytomegalovirus-associated.

PCR involved 60 Vbeta and 13 Jbeta primers. In the authors' workflow: A later analysis counted about 80 million unique TCR beta chains, some 11 million shared. The repertoire was sequenced with immunoSEQ multiplex PCR; TCRdb's copy has only in-frame clones and lacks some. V, J and clone size derive from that table, while D and trimming were established from the DNA sequence. Among under 150,000 clones listed, roughly 80% were seen once. The length of the CDR3 is 14 residues. Germline assignment: CDR1 MNHEY and CDR2 SMNVEV (reference sequence). The V segment lost 5 bases and the J segment 2 bases; nucleotides outside the gene matches: 4.

Sequencing was done on a sample of PBMCs. The TCR comes from a male donor in good health and CMV-seronegative. V is TRBV27 and J is TRBJ2-7, with TRBD1 matching over 9 bases. DNA of the CDR3: TGTGCCAGCAGTCCACAGGGGGCCACCTACGAGCAGTACTTC. It yields the protein CASSPQGATYEQYF.